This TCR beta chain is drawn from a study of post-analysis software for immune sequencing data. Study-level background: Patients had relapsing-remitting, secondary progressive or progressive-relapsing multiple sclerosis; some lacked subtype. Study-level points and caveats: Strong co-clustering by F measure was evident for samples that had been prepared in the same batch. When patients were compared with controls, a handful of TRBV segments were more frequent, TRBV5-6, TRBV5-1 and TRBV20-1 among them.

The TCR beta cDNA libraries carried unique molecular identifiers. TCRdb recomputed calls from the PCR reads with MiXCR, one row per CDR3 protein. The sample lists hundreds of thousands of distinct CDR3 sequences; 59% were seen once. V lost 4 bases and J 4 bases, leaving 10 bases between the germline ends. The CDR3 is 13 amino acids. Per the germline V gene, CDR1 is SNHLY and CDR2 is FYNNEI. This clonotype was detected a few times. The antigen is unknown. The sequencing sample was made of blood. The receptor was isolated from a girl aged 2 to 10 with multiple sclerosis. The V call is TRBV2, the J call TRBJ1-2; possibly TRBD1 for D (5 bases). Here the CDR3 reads CASSVGTAYGYTF. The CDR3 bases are TGTGCCAGCAGTGTCGGGACGGCCTATGGCTACACCTTC.